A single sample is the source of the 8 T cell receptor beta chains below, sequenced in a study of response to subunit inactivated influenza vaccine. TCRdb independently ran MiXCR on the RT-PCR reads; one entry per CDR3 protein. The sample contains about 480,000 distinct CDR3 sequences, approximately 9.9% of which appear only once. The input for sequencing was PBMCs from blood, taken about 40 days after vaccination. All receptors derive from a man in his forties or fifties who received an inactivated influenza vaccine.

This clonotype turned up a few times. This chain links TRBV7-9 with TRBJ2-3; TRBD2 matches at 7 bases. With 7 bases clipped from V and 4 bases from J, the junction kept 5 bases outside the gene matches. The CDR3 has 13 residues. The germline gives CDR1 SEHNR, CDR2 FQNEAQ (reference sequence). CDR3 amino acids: CASNFGGADTQYF. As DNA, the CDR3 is TGTGCCAGCAATTTTGGGGGGGCAGATACGCAGTATTTT.

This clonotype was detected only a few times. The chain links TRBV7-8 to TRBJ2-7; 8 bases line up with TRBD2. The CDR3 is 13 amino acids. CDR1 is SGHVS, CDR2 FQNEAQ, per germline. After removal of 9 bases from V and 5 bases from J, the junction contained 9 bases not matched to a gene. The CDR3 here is CASIAGFNNEQYF. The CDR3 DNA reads TGTGCCAGTATAGCGGGATTCAACAACGAGCAGTACTTC.

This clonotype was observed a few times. The CDR3 region is CASTTGALATQYF. In DNA, the CDR3 is TGTGCCAGCACCACGGGAGCTCTCGCGACCCAGTACTTC. V and J are TRBV6-1 and TRBJ2-5; D possibly corresponds to TRBD2 (6 bases). The CDR3 loop spans 13 amino acids. The V end lost 7 bases, the J end lost 7 bases, and 16 bases lay between the germline ends. Germline V lookup: CDR1 MNHNS, CDR2 SASEGT.

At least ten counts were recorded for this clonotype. The CDR3 region is CASSPRAARSYEQYF. The CDR3 nucleotides are TGTGCCAGCAGCCCCCGGGCGGCGAGATCCTACGAGCAGTACTTC. The rearrangement joins TRBV7-2 to TRBJ2-7, with D uncertain. The germline V and J ends were trimmed by 5 bases and 1 base, with 15 bases remaining between them. This CDR3 is built from 15 residues. CDR1 is SGHTA, CDR2 FQGNSA, per germline.

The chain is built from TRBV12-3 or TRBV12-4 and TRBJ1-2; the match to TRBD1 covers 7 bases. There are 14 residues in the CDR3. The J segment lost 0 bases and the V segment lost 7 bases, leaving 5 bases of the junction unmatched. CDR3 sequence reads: CASTQTGPNYGYTF. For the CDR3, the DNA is TGTGCCAGCACCCAGACAGGGCCTAACTATGGCTACACCTTC.

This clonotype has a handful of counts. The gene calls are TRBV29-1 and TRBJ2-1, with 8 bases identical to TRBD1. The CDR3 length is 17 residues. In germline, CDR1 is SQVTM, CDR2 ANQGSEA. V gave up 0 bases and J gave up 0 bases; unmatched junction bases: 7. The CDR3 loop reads CSVEEARTGSSYNEQFF. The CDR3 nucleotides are TGCAGCGTTGAAGAGGCACGGACAGGGAGCTCCTACAATGAGCAGTTCTTC.

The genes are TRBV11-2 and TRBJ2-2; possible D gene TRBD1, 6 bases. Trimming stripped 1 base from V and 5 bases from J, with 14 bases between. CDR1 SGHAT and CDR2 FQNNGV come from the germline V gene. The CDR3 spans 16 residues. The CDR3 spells CASSLGSRGATGELFF. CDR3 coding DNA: TGTGCCAGCAGCTTAGGTAGCAGGGGAGCGACCGGGGAGCTGTTTTTT.

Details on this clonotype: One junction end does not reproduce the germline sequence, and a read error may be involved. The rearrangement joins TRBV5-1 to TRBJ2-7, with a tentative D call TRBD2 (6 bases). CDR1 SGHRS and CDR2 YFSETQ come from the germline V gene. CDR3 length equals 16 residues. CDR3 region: CTSSLGGPLSTYEQYF. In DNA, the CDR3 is TGCACCAGCAGCTTGGGGGGTCCACTCTCGACCTACGAGCAGTACTTC.